This T cell receptor (beta chain) was identified during a study of T cells in Graves' hyperthyroidism and ophthalmopathy. Study-level background: Before any treatment, at initial diagnosis, peripheral blood was collected.

Trimming removed 0 bases from V and 6 bases from J, with 15 bases in between. The CDR3 contains 15 residues. The germline gives CDR1 SGHAT, CDR2 FQNNGV. Template material for amplifying TCR beta CDR3 regions consisted of RNA transcripts. During a first-round RT-PCR of the TCR CDR3, the HTBI primer set was used. TCRdb re-called the multiplex PCR reads through MiXCR, storing one row per CDR3 protein. This sample has fewer than 600,000 distinct CDR3 sequences, with 14% found just once. Absent ophthalmopathy progression within 18 months defined stable Graves' hyperthyroidism. Reasons for excluding patients were uncontrolled infection, other autoimmune disease, pregnancy or lactation.

Sequencing was performed on blood. The sequence was collected from a woman aged 40-49 years with Graves' hyperthyroidism. The gene calls are TRBV11-2 and TRBJ2-7, with D possibly TRBD2 on 6 matching bases. The CDR3 loop is CASSLEGGTAGEQYF. The CDR3 DNA reads TGTGCCAGCAGCTTAGAAGGCGGGACCGCCGGCGAGCAGTACTTC.